This is a list of T cell receptor beta chains from one sample in a study of cytomegalovirus exposure and HLA in healthy donors. The table came from immunoSEQ multiplex PCR; TCRdb's copy has only in-frame clones and leaves some out. The repertoire holds under 170,000 clones, 50% to 75% seen once, with 7% to 8.5% in the top ten. The sample comprised PBMCs. These TCRs come from a woman aged 55-75 years in good health and CMV-seropositive. Both conserved end residues are part of each CDR3. D genes are given only for firm matches. Size values are once, few and many counts, or a class for expanded clones, and some rows have none.

clone size	D gene	J gene	V gene	CDR3 DNA	CDR3 protein
few	TRBD1	TRBJ2-3	TRBV27	TGTGCCAGCTCCAGACCTGGGACAGGTGGAAGGCAGGATACGCAGTATTTT	CASSRPGTGGRQDTQYF
.	.	TRBJ2-7	TRBV7-9	TGTGCCAGCAGCTTAGGAGGGGGGGACGAGCAGTACTTC	CASSLGGGDEQYF
.	TRBD1	TRBJ2-5	TRBV30	TGTGCCTGGAGTATAGGGGGCGGGGAGACCCAGTACTTC	CAWSIGGGETQYF
.	.	TRBJ2-1	TRBV6-5	TGTGCCAGCAGGGAGACAGGTGGTACCTACAATGAGCAGTTCTTC	CASRETGGTYNEQFF
.	TRBD1	TRBJ1-2	TRBV7-2	TGTGCCAGCAGCTCGGACAGGCCTAACTATGGCTACACCTTC	CASSSDRPNYGYTF
.	TRBD1	TRBJ2-7	TRBV23-1	TGCGCCAGCAGTCAATCTGGGGACAGGGCTCCTTCTTACGAGCAGTACTTC	CASSQSGDRAPSYEQYF
.	.	TRBJ1-2	TRBV7-9	TGTGCCAGCAGCTTAGAGCCTCCGGGGGGTGGCTACACCTTC	CASSLEPPGGGYTF
few	TRBD2	TRBJ2-2	TRBV25-1	TGTGCCAGCAGTGAAATAGGGACTAGCGGGAGCGGCGGGGAGCTGTTTTTT	CASSEIGTSGSGGELFF
.	TRBD2	TRBJ2-2	TRBV5-6	TGTGCCAGCAGCTTACCGGGACTACCGCAGACCGGGGAGCTGTTTTTT	CASSLPGLPQTGELFF
.	TRBD1	TRBJ2-5	TRBV28	TGTGCCAGCAGTTCGACAGGGTTAGAGACCCAGTACTTC	CASSSTGLETQYF
.	.	TRBJ2-3	TRBV7-3	TGTGCCAGCAGCATACAGGGCACAGATACGCAGTATTTT	CASSIQGTDTQYF
.	TRBD1	TRBJ1-5	TRBV7-4	TGTGCCAGCAGCACGGACAGGGATAGCAATCAGCCCCAGCATTTT	CASSTDRDSNQPQHF
.	TRBD1	TRBJ1-2	TRBV18	TGTGCCAGCTCACAAAGTACAGGGGGAGCTAACTATGGCTACACCTTC	CASSQSTGGANYGYTF
.	TRBD2	TRBJ2-1	TRBV13	TGTGCCAGCAGCTTAGACAGCGGGAGGGAAGATGAGCAGTTCTTC	CASSLDSGREDEQFF
.	.	TRBJ2-1	TRBV5-1	TGCGCCAGCAGCTTGATAGATTACAATGAGCAGTTCTTC	CASSLIDYNEQFF
.	TRBD2	TRBJ2-1	TRBV19	TGTGCCAGTAGTATGAGGACTAGCGGGGGGCACAATGAGCAGTTCTTC	CASSMRTSGGHNEQFF
.	TRBD1	TRBJ2-1	TRBV6-4	TGTGCCAGCAGTCCAATGGGACAGGGGCCCTACAATGAGCAGTTCTTC	CASSPMGQGPYNEQFF
few	TRBD2	TRBJ2-1	TRBV7-6	TGTGCCAGCAGCTTAGTGGCGGGAGGGCTTAATGAGCAGTTCTTC	CASSLVAGGLNEQFF
.	TRBD1	TRBJ2-7	TRBV28	TGTGCCAGCAGCCCGGGAGGGACAGGGGCGTACGAGCAGTACTTC	CASSPGGTGAYEQYF
few	.	TRBJ1-2	TRBV4-3	TGCGCCAGCAGCCAAGTTAGGGACGTGGGACGGGAGGGCTACACCTTC	CASSQVRDVGREGYTF
few	.	TRBJ1-3	TRBV11-2	TGTGCCAGCAGCTTTCCAGGGGGAAACACCATATATTTT	CASSFPGGNTIYF
.	.	TRBJ2-1	TRBV29-1	TGCAGCGGTGCCCGGGGTTCCTCCTACAATGAGCAGTTCTTC	CSGARGSSYNEQFF
few	TRBD2	TRBJ2-3	TRBV30	TGTGCCTGGAGTCCGACTAGCGGGACCGCAGATACGCAGTATTTT	CAWSPTSGTADTQYF
few	.	TRBJ1-5	TRBV2	TGTGCCAGCAGTGATTCGGTGAATCAGCCCCAGCATTTT	CASSDSVNQPQHF
.	.	TRBJ2-1	TRBV10-3	TGTGCCATCAGCCTGTTACAGGGAACCGAGAATGAGCAGTTCTTC	CAISLLQGTENEQFF
.	.	TRBJ1-2	TRBV6-6	TGTGCCAGCAGTCCGGACAGAATTTATGGCTACACCTTC	CASSPDRIYGYTF
once	.	TRBJ2-7	TRBV27	TGTGCCAGCAGTATCGGCAGGGGCTACGAGCAGTACTTC	CASSIGRGYEQYF
.	TRBD2	TRBJ2-1	TRBV11-1	TGTGCCAGCAGCTCCCGGACTAGATCTACCCGTTCCCATGAGCAGTTCTTC	CASSSRTRSTRSHEQFF
once	.	TRBJ2-5	TRBV2	TGTGCCAGAGAATCCGGGGAGGATGGGACCCAGTACTTC	CARESGEDGTQYF